Shown below are 11 T cell receptor beta chains from a single sample sequenced in a study of early T cells in non-severe SARS-CoV-2 infection. TCRdb used MiXCR to reprocess the 5' RACE reads, holding one entry per CDR3 protein. This sample has roughly 80,000 distinct CDR3 sequences, with over 9% found just once. The specimen was whole blood, collected at baseline. All receptors derive from an adult who was a healthcare worker with PCR-confirmed SARS-CoV-2 infection or an uninfected control (not recorded which).

This clonotype was seen only a few times. The chain uses TRBV5-1 and TRBJ1-1; the D gene is possibly TRBD1 (5 bases). The CDR3 covers 16 residues. CDR1 SGHRS and CDR2 YFSETQ come from the germline V gene. The germline V and J ends were trimmed by 1 base and 2 bases, with 15 bases remaining between them. This CDR3 is CASSLSRGGDNTEAFF. In DNA, the CDR3 is TGCGCCAGCAGCTTGTCACGGGGAGGGGATAACACTGAAGCTTTCTTT.

The rearrangement joins TRBV7-2 to TRBJ2-5, with 10 positions matching TRBD1. From germline, CDR1 is SGHTA and CDR2 FQGNSA. Unmatched junction bases numbered 12, after V lost 4 bases and J lost 4 bases. This CDR3 contains 17 residues. The CDR3 DNA is TGTGCCAGCAGCTCTCAGGTCGGGGACAGGGGAACAGAGACCCAGTACTTC. This translates into CASSSQVGDRGTETQYF.

V gene TRBV6-1 combines with J gene TRBJ2-5, with 7 nucleotides matching TRBD1. V was pared by 5 bases and J by 4 bases, with 7 bases of the junction left unmatched. The CDR3 has 14 amino acids. The germline CDR1 and CDR2 sequences are MNHNS and SASEGT. The CDR3 region is CASSPRRDRETQYF. The CDR3 DNA follows: TGTGCCAGCAGTCCCCGAAGGGACAGAGAGACCCAGTACTTC.

This clonotype was observed at least ten times. The CDR3 loop reads CASSSGQGDTGELFF. The CDR3 DNA is TGTGCCAGCAGCTCCGGACAGGGGGACACCGGGGAGCTGTTTTTT. The rearrangement links TRBV5-4 to TRBJ2-2, with 10 bases lining up with TRBD1. Germline loops: CDR1 SGHNT, CDR2 YYREEE (reference sequence). V lost 3 bases to trimming and J lost 3 bases; unmatched junction nucleotides: 2. The CDR3 totals 15 residues.

This clonotype showed up many times. The chain couples TRBV28 to TRBJ2-1, with D possibly TRBD2 on 5 matching bases. Germline-derived CDR1 and CDR2 are MDHEN and SYDVKM. The CDR3 extends over 17 amino acids. The V gene lost 6 bases and the J gene lost 0 bases, with 18 bases spanning the gap. This CDR3 is CASRGSRRRSSYNEQFF. DNA for the CDR3: TGTGCCAGCAGGGGAAGTCGGCGGAGGAGCTCCTACAATGAGCAGTTCTTC. Complete variable domain (other parts from reference TRBV28 and TRBJ2-1): DVKVTQSSRYLVKRTGEKVFLECVQDMDHENMFWYRQDPGLGLRLIYFSYDVKMKEKGDIPEGYSVSREKKERFSLILESASTNQTSMYLCASRGSRRRSSYNEQFFGPGTRLTVL.

This clonotype has a handful of counts. The chain links TRBV7-8 to TRBJ2-2, with 11 bases that match TRBD1. CDR3 length equals 18 residues. Germline V lookup: CDR1 SGHVS, CDR2 FQNEAQ. The junction had 10 bases not matched to a gene; V was cut back by 1 base and J by 6 bases. The CDR3 bases are TGTGCCAGCAGCTTAGTGTCTGGGGACAGGGGGTCCTCCGGGGAGCTGTTTTTT. Protein sequence: CASSLVSGDRGSSGELFF.

The chain employs TRBV5-6 and TRBJ1-1; possibly TRBD1 for D (6 bases). The germline V and J ends were trimmed by 4 bases and 1 base, with 11 bases remaining between them. The CDR3 covers 14 residues. CDR1 is SGHDT and CDR2 is YYEEEE in the germline V gene. The CDR3, as DNA: TGTGCCAGCAGCGCGGGACACCCGAACACTGAAGCTTTCTTT. Translating it yields CASSAGHPNTEAFF.

In this sample, this clonotype turned up many times. The genes are TRBV5-6 and TRBJ1-1, with D perhaps TRBD1 (6 bases). The CDR3 spans 16 residues. Germline CDR1 is SGHDT and CDR2 is YYEEEE. Trimming cost V 0 bases and J 1 base, with 13 bases left between them. CDR3 sequence reads: CASSLGGGQGNTEAFF. The CDR3, as DNA: TGTGCCAGCAGCTTGGGCGGGGGGCAAGGGAACACTGAAGCTTTCTTT.

This rearrangement joins TRBV5-4 to TRBJ2-7; D is tentatively TRBD1 or TRBD2 (5 bases each). The germline CDR1 and CDR2 sequences are SGHNT and YYREEE (reference sequence). The CDR3 is 14 residues long. Trimming stripped 3 bases from V and 5 bases from J, with 15 bases between. CDR3 sequence reads: CASSSPGQRDEQYF. For the CDR3, the DNA is TGTGCCAGCAGCTCCCCGGGGCAAAGGGACGAGCAGTACTTC.

This clonotype was picked up many times. The V call is TRBV3-1, the J call TRBJ2-7; TRBD2 matches at 7 bases. The CDR3 extends over 15 amino acids. Germline trimming cut 0 bases from V and 7 bases from J; bases unmatched to any gene: 9. Germline V gene sequence: CDR1 LGHDT, CDR2 YNNKEL (reference sequence). The CDR3 coding sequence is TGTGCCAGCAGCCAAGACACCCTCGGGAGGAGGGAGCAGTACTTC. It translates to CASSQDTLGRREQYF.

The chain is built from TRBV7-2 and TRBJ2-7; 13 bases fit TRBD2. This CDR3 comprises 15 residues. The V segment lost 5 bases and the J segment 7 bases; nucleotides outside the gene matches: 8. Germline CDR1 SGHTA, CDR2 FQGNSA. Here the CDR3 reads CASSPRTSGGREQYF. The CDR3 DNA reads as TGTGCCAGCAGCCCTCGGACTAGCGGGGGCAGGGAGCAGTACTTC.